The clone carrying this TCR beta chain was detected only a few times. The CDR3 covers 17 residues. The germline V gene has CDR1 SGDLS and CDR2 YYNGEE. Trimming stripped 4 bases from V and 0 bases from J, with 19 bases between. The sample belongs to a study of blood T cell repertoires in COVID-19. Study information: Sources were T cells, B-cell-depleted T cells, or PBMCs; the material itself was cDNA or gDNA.

Method: immunoSEQ multiplex PCR; TCRdb's copy keeps in-frame clones and lacks some. The repertoire has 250,000 or so clones, 85% to 90% of them found once; the top ten carry approximately 2.6%. This clonotype was obtained from a man between 25 and 39 years old with COVID-19, enrolled during active disease. The chain couples TRBV9 to TRBJ1-2; D may be TRBD1 (6 bases). Sequencing was carried out using peripheral blood. The CDR3 DNA sequence: TGTGCCAGCAGCTCCTCCCCGGACAGATACTCTAACTATGGCTACACCTTC. Translated, it gives CASSSSPDRYSNYGYTF.